The 27 T cell receptor beta chains listed next were all sequenced from one sample in a study of T cells in Graves' hyperthyroidism and ophthalmopathy. The source material, RNA transcripts, was used to amplify TCR beta CDR3 regions. When the TCR CDR3 underwent first-round RT-PCR, the HTBI primer set was used. TCRdb reanalysed the multiplex PCR reads using MiXCR and keeps one entry per CDR3 protein. The table lists roughly 240,000 distinct CDR3 sequences, approximately 23% of them singletons. Sequenced sample: blood. Source of these receptors: a woman aged 40 to 55 with Graves' ophthalmopathy.

Ten or more counts support this clonotype. V gene TRBV18 combines with J gene TRBJ2-5, with D possibly matching TRBD1 (6 bases). Germline values: CDR1 KGHSH, CDR2 LQKENI. The length of the CDR3 is 14 residues. The V end lost 4 bases, the J end lost 2 bases, and 11 bases lay between the germline ends. The CDR3 is CASSQQGTQETQYF. DNA for the CDR3: TGTGCCAGCTCACAACAGGGCACTCAAGAGACCCAGTACTTC. Combining the CDR3 with reference TRBV18 and TRBJ2-5 gives the whole variable domain NAGVMQNPRHLVRRRGQEARLRCSPMKGHSHVYWYRQLPEEGLKFMVYLQKENIIDESGMPKERFSAEFPKEGPSILRIQQVVRGDSAAYFCASSQQGTQETQYFGPGTRLLVL.

This chain links TRBV28 with TRBJ1-3; 9 bases are a match to TRBD1. CDR1 is MDHEN, CDR2 SYDVKM, per germline. V shed 8 bases and J 2 bases; nucleotides not matched to a gene: 4. There are 14 residues in the CDR3. This CDR3 reads CASGWTGAGNTIYF. CDR3 coding DNA: TGTGCCAGCGGATGGACAGGGGCTGGAAACACCATATATTTT.

For this clonotype: The junction and the germline gene differ at one end; a read error may be behind it. This rearrangement joins TRBV29-1 to TRBJ2-7; D remains unclear. The CDR3 runs to 11 residues. Germline V gives CDR1 SQVTM, CDR2 ANQGSEA. The CDR3 spells CSVEDGMRSDF. CDR3 bases: TGCAGCGTTGAAGATGGGATGAGGAGTGACTTC.

Many counts were recorded for this clonotype. The chain joins TRBV12-3 or TRBV12-4 to TRBJ1-1; D possibly corresponds to TRBD1 (5 bases). The CDR3 consists of 15 residues. V was trimmed by 6 bases and J by 5 bases, leaving 19 bases between them. The CDR3 sequence is CASRGEDFRGTEAFF. The CDR3, as DNA: TGTGCCAGCAGGGGGGAGGACTTCCGAGGGACTGAAGCTTTCTTT.

There are many counts of this clonotype. The chain carries TRBV28 and TRBJ1-5; no reliable D call. The CDR3 covers 14 residues. Trimming left V 2 bases short and J 3 bases short, with 8 bases between. Germline V gene sequence: CDR1 MDHEN, CDR2 SYDVKM. The CDR3 sequence: CASSLPGFNQPQHF. Here the CDR3 DNA reads TGTGCCAGCAGTTTACCGGGTTTCAATCAGCCCCAGCATTTT.

This clonotype was picked up a small number of times. This chain uses TRBV20-1 with TRBJ1-1; D unclear. Deletions cut 5 bases from V and 8 bases from J, with 9 bases between. The CDR3 loop spans 10 amino acids. The germline V gene encodes CDR1 DFQATT and CDR2 SNEGSKA (reference sequence). The CDR3 coding sequence is TGCAGTGCTCGGCGCGGAGAAGCTTTCTTT. Its protein product is CSARRGEAFF.

V usage is TRBV10-1 and J usage is TRBJ2-2; TRBD1 agrees at 9 bases. The ends lost 3 bases at V and 2 bases at J; junction bases unmatched: 4. This CDR3 has 16 residues. Germline CDR1 reads WNHNN; CDR2 reads SYGVQD (reference sequence). Here the CDR3 DNA reads TGCGCCAGCAGTGATCCGGGACAGGGAAACACCGGGGAGCTGTTTTTT. Protein sequence: CASSDPGQGNTGELFF.

A few counts support this clonotype. The genes are TRBV6-1 and TRBJ2-5; possibly TRBD1 for D (6 bases). Germline-derived CDR1 and CDR2 are MNHNS and SASEGT. V lost 6 bases, J lost 4 bases, and 15 bases lay in between. The CDR3 has 14 amino acids. The CDR3 bases are TGTGCCAGCAGCGTAGGGGGACACGGAGAGACCCAGTACTTC. Protein sequence: CASSVGGHGETQYF.

This clonotype was seen many times. The chain combines TRBV29-1 with TRBJ2-7, with 10 bases lining up with TRBD1. Germline CDR1 SQVTM, CDR2 ANQGSEA. This CDR3 region has 11 residues. DNA for the CDR3: TGCAGTGGACAGGGGGCCTACGAGCAGTACTTC. It translates to CSGQGAYEQYF.

This clonotype occurred a few times. This may arise from a read error, as a much more abundant clone is one base away. The chain links TRBV5-1 to TRBJ2-7, with 9 bases aligning to TRBD2. Germline CDR1 and CDR2: SGHRS and YFSETQ. The CDR3 spans 17 residues. CDR3 in DNA: TGCGCCAGCAGCCCCGGGCTAGCGGGAATAAGATCCTACGAGCGGTACTTC. It translates to CASSPGLAGIRSYERYF.

This clonotype was seen at least ten times. In DNA form, the CDR3 reads TGTGCCAGCAGCGTAGGCGTAGGGTCCTACGAGCAGTACTTC. Amino acid sequence: CASSVGVGSYEQYF. The rearrangement uses TRBV9 and TRBJ2-7; D not certain. Germline CDR1 SGDLS, CDR2 YYNGEE. V lost 0 bases and J 1 base, leaving 8 bases between the germline ends. CDR3 length equals 14 residues.

This clonotype was counted ten times or more. DNA for the CDR3: TGTGCCAGCAGCGCCGAGGGACTCAGCACAGATACGCAGTATTTT. Its protein is CASSAEGLSTDTQYF. The genes are TRBV6-1 and TRBJ2-3, with D maybe TRBD2 (6 bases). In germline, CDR1 is MNHNS, CDR2 SASEGT. This CDR3 contains 15 residues. V dropped 6 bases and J dropped 0 bases, with 13 bases sitting between them.

This clonotype was observed a handful of times. This CDR3 is CSGKGQYEQYF. The CDR3 DNA is TGCAGTGGCAAGGGACAGTACGAGCAGTACTTC. This rearrangement joins TRBV20-1 to TRBJ2-7; 7 bases line up with TRBD1. The germline gives CDR1 DFQATT, CDR2 SNEGSKA (reference sequence). V shed 7 bases and J 4 bases; nucleotides not matched to a gene: 4. CDR3 length equals 11 residues.

In its sample, this clonotype was seen once. This chain uses TRBV6-1 with TRBJ2-2; D unclear. The V end lost 4 bases, the J end lost 0 bases, and 9 bases lay between the germline ends. Germline lookup yields CDR1 MNHNS and CDR2 SASEGT. The CDR3 covers 15 residues. The CDR3 coding sequence is TGTGCCAGCAGTGCTTGGGCGACGAACACCGGGGAGCTGTTTTTT. It encodes CASSAWATNTGELFF.

The genes are TRBV24-1 and TRBJ1-1, with 7 bases fitting TRBD1. In germline, CDR1 is KGHDR, CDR2 SFDVKD. The length of the CDR3 is 14 residues. Unmatched junction bases numbered 6, after V lost 5 bases and J lost 4 bases. CDR3 loop: CATSGTTGATEAFF. The CDR3 DNA reads as TGTGCCACCAGTGGTACTACAGGGGCCACTGAAGCTTTCTTT.

V usage is TRBV28 and J usage is TRBJ1-1, with D unclear. The V gene's germline CDR1 is MDHEN and CDR2 SYDVKM. With 11 bases removed from V and 0 bases from J, the gap between germline ends came to 10 bases. CDR3 length: 12 amino acids. In nucleotides, the CDR3 is TGTGCCCTCCAACAGCTGAACACTGAAGCTTTCTTT. Translating it yields CALQQLNTEAFF.

The chain uses TRBV6-1 and TRBJ2-7; weak D call: TRBD2 (7 bases). This CDR3 has 13 amino acids. Germline lookup yields CDR1 MNHNS and CDR2 SASEGT. Trimming stripped 11 bases from V and 2 bases from J, with 16 bases between. The CDR3 DNA sequence: TGTGCCGGTGGAAGGGGGGGCACCTACGAGCAGTACTTC. It translates to CAGGRGGTYEQYF.

This clonotype has ten or more counts. The chain carries TRBV4-1 and TRBJ2-2; 7 bases are a match to TRBD2. There are 18 residues in the CDR3. V lost 1 base to trimming and J lost 6 bases; unmatched junction nucleotides: 14. Germline CDR1 and CDR2: MGHRA and YSYEKL. The CDR3 DNA follows: TGCGCCAGCAGCCAAGTTTATTCTAGCGGCAGCGGGTCCGGGGAGCTGTTTTTT. It codes for CASSQVYSSGSGSGELFF.

This clonotype was picked up many times. The rearrangement links TRBV20-1 to TRBJ2-7; D possibly corresponds to TRBD2 (5 bases). Germline loops: CDR1 DFQATT, CDR2 SNEGSKA (reference sequence). There are 13 residues in the CDR3. V gave up 6 bases and J gave up 2 bases, with 14 bases separating them. The CDR3 nucleotides are TGCAGTGCCAACGGAGGTGGCACCTACGAGCAGTACTTC. Its translation is CSANGGGTYEQYF.

The chain has TRBV27 and TRBJ2-7, with D possibly matching TRBD1 (6 bases). V was trimmed by 2 bases and J by 0 bases, leaving 11 bases between them. CDR3 length: 15 residues. Germline values: CDR1 MNHEY, CDR2 SMNVEV (reference sequence). The CDR3 spells CASSLRPGDSYEQYF. Written as DNA, the CDR3 is TGTGCCAGCAGTTTACGTCCAGGGGACTCCTACGAGCAGTACTTC.

This clonotype was recorded many times. This chain joins TRBV7-9 and TRBJ2-7, with D tentatively TRBD1 (6 bases). With 0 bases removed from V and 6 bases from J, the gap between germline ends came to 12 bases. This CDR3 comprises 14 residues. The germline V gene has CDR1 SEHNR and CDR2 FQNEAQ (reference sequence). The CDR3 coding sequence is TGTGCCAGCAGCTTAGCGACGGTGGGGGCCGAGCAGTACTTC. Translated, it gives CASSLATVGAEQYF. Looking up the rest from reference TRBV7-9 and TRBJ2-7 gives the full variable domain: DTGVSQNPRHKITKRGQNVTFRCDPISEHNRLYWYRQTLGQGPEFLTYFQNEAQLEKSRLLSDRFSAERPKGSFSTLEIQRTEQGDSAMYLCASSLATVGAEQYFGPGTRLTVT.

This clonotype was recorded at least ten times. The chain has TRBV4-1 and TRBJ1-1, with 7 bases identical to TRBD1. The germline CDR1 and CDR2 sequences are MGHRA and YSYEKL. This CDR3 contains 15 residues. With V trimmed by 2 bases and J by 3 bases, 6 bases remained unmatched. CDR3 DNA: TGCGCCAGCAGCCAAACAGAACAGGGGTACACTGAAGCTTTCTTT. Residues: CASSQTEQGYTEAFF.

This clonotype has a count of ten or more. The V call is TRBV29-1, the J call TRBJ2-7; weak D call: TRBD1 (6 bases). CDR1 SQVTM and CDR2 ANQGSEA come from the germline V gene. The CDR3 consists of 11 residues. Deletions cut 6 bases from V and 6 bases from J, with 12 bases between. CDR3 bases: TGCAGCGTCACAGGGCCCGGCGAGCAGTACTTC. Translating it yields CSVTGPGEQYF.

V and J are TRBV28 and TRBJ1-2; D not certain. The CDR3 runs 16 residues. The V end lost 3 bases, the J end lost 4 bases, and 18 bases lay between the germline ends. Germline V CDR1 and CDR2: MDHEN, SYDVKM. CDR3: CASSFYQTPLFYGYTF. CDR3 in DNA: TGTGCCAGCAGTTTTTACCAGACGCCTCTCTTCTATGGCTACACCTTC.

This clonotype was detected ten times or more. The rearrangement uses TRBV2 and TRBJ2-2; 13 positions agree with TRBD2. CDR3 length equals 15 residues. The V gene's germline CDR1 is SNHLY and CDR2 FYNNEI. The V and J ends lost 5 bases and 9 bases, in that order; junction bases with no gene match: 6. The CDR3 here is CASSPGLAGDRELFF. For the CDR3, the DNA is TGTGCCAGCAGTCCCGGACTAGCGGGAGATAGGGAGCTGTTTTTT. Filled out from reference TRBV2 and TRBJ2-2, the complete variable domain reads EPEVTQTPSHQVTQMGQEVILRCVPISNHLYFYWYRQILGQKVEFLVSFYNNEISEKSEIFDDQFSVERPDGSNFTLKIRSTKLEDSAMYFCASSPGLAGDRELFFGEGSRLTVL.

This clonotype has at least ten counts. The chain recombines TRBV10-3 with TRBJ1-5; a weak D match, TRBD1 (5 bases). Trimming shortened V by 4 bases and J by 3 bases, and 7 bases separated the two germline ends. Germline CDR1 reads ENHRY; CDR2 reads SYGVKD. The CDR3 totals 13 residues. The CDR3 protein is CAISGQNNQPQHF. The CDR3 DNA is TGTGCCATCAGTGGACAGAACAATCAGCCCCAGCATTTT.

This clonotype was seen a few times. The chain links TRBV30 to TRBJ1-1; D gene unclear. Trimming pared 3 bases from V and 7 bases from J, leaving 9 bases between. Germline V CDR1 and CDR2: GTSNPN, SVGIG (reference sequence). This CDR3 region has 11 residues. CDR3 residues: CAWSPLGEAFF. CDR3 sequence (DNA): TGTGCCTGGAGCCCACTGGGTGAAGCTTTCTTT.